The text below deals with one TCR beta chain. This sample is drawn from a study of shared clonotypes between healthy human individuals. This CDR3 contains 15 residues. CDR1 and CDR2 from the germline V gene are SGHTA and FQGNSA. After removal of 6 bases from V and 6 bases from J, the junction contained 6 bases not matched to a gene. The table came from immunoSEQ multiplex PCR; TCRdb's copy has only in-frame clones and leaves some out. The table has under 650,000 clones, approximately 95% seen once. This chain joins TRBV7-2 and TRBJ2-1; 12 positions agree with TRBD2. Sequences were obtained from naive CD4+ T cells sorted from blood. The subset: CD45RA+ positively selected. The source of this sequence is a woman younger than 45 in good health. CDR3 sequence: CASSSSGRVINEQFF. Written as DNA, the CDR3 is TGTGCCAGCAGTTCTAGCGGGAGGGTTATCAATGAGCAGTTCTTC.